This TCR beta chain is drawn from a study of cytomegalovirus exposure and HLA in healthy donors. Study observations and caveats: Researchers reported from a later analysis that most CMV-associated TCR beta chains appeared HLA-restricted. The study flagged 150 to 200 TCR beta chains as cytomegalovirus-associated. Earlier analysis looked at TCR beta V segments, and most were productive about 87% or about 30% of the time.

With 60 Vbeta and 13 Jbeta primers, the PCR was carried out. Measured with immunoSEQ multiplex PCR; TCRdb has only the in-frame clones, and not every one. The repertoire includes fewer than 200,000 clones, roughly 80% of them detected once, and 1.3% sits in the top ten. The CDR3 consists of 15 residues. Germline CDR1 is GTSNPN and CDR2 is SVGIG (reference sequence). Trimming took off 0 bases at V and 2 bases at J, with 11 bases between the two ends. Comment on this clone: The antigen is undetermined.

This receptor was identified in a man aged 25-45 years in good health and CMV-seronegative. Sequencing input: PBMCs. This chain links TRBV30 with TRBJ1-5; D ambiguous. In nucleotides, the CDR3 is TGTGCCTGGAGTGTGAGAACCGCCGGCAATCAGCCCCAGCATTTT. Translated, it gives CAWSVRTAGNQPQHF.